Below, 29 T cell receptor beta chains from the same sample are listed, as sequenced in a study of early T cells in non-severe SARS-CoV-2 infection. TCRdb recomputed calls from the 5' RACE reads with MiXCR, one row per CDR3 protein. Among about 48,000 distinct CDR3 sequences listed, roughly 5.5% were seen once. Sequencing was carried out using whole blood. These receptor sequences come from an adult who was a healthcare worker with PCR-confirmed SARS-CoV-2 infection or an uninfected control (not recorded which).

The genes are TRBV30 and TRBJ2-1, with TRBD2 as a possible D gene (6 bases). Germline V lookup: CDR1 GTSNPN, CDR2 SVGIG (reference sequence). This CDR3 is built from 15 residues. V was cut by 2 bases and J by 10 bases, with 21 bases left in between. The CDR3 region is CAWSSPRGRGREQFF. DNA of the CDR3: TGTGCCTGGAGTTCCCCTCGCGGGCGGGGCAGGGAGCAGTTCTTC.

This clonotype was seen at least ten times. The chain has TRBV10-3 and TRBJ1-2; D remains unclear. The CDR3 loop spans 12 amino acids. With 4 bases removed from V and 6 bases from J, the gap between germline ends came to 9 bases. Germline loops: CDR1 ENHRY, CDR2 SYGVKD. This chain's CDR3 is CAISGNVDGYTF. CDR3 sequence (DNA): TGTGCCATCAGTGGTAACGTGGATGGCTACACCTTC.

This clonotype was observed many times. The rearrangement joins TRBV11-2 to TRBJ2-3, with D possibly TRBD1 on 7 matching bases. The V gene lost 6 bases and the J gene lost 10 bases, with 23 bases spanning the gap. The CDR3 extends over 15 amino acids. CDR1 and CDR2 (germline): SGHAT, FQNNGV. CDR3: CASSPDRAEGRAQYF. Here the CDR3 DNA reads TGTGCCAGCAGTCCTGACAGGGCGGAGGGTAGGGCGCAGTATTTT. The full variable domain, in which reference TRBV11-2 and TRBJ2-3 provide the parts outside the CDR3, is EAGVAQSPRYKIIEKRQSVAFWCNPISGHATLYWYQQILGQGPKLLIQFQNNGVVDDSQLPKDRFSAERLKGVDSTLKIQPAKLEDSAVYLCASSPDRAEGRAQYFGPGTRLTVL.

A remark on this clonotype: Since a much larger clone is just one base distant, this may be a read error. The chain joins TRBV10-3 to TRBJ2-3; no clear D. CDR1 ENHRY and CDR2 SYGVKD come from the germline V gene. This CDR3 has 14 residues. CDR3 coding DNA: TGTGCCATCAGTGAGTCAACAGTCACAAATACGCAGTATTTT. It translates to CAISESTVTNTQYF.

This clonotype was picked up many times. The chain uses TRBV6-2 or TRBV6-3 and TRBJ2-1; 7 positions agree with TRBD1. CDR1 and CDR2 from the germline V gene are MNHEY and SVGEGT. Trimming removed 2 bases from V and 3 bases from J; junction bases left unmatched: 10. The CDR3 totals 17 residues. The CDR3 DNA follows: TGTGCCAGCAGTTACCCCTCGGGACAGTCATTCTACAATGAGCAGTTCTTC. It encodes CASSYPSGQSFYNEQFF.

There are many counts of this clonotype. The rearrangement joins TRBV20-1 to TRBJ1-2; D gene unclear. The germline V gene encodes CDR1 DFQATT and CDR2 SNEGSKA (reference sequence). CDR3 length: 11 residues. Deletions cut 6 bases from V and 8 bases from J, with 13 bases between. The CDR3 sequence is CSAPRGVGYTF. As DNA, the CDR3 is TGCAGTGCCCCACGCGGGGTAGGCTACACCTTC.

Points on this clonotype: With a much larger clone just one base away, this may be a read error. The missing conserved phenylalanine or tryptophan at the end of this CDR3 makes a read error likely. CDR3: CASSSTGNTEAFL. The CDR3 bases are TGTGCCAGCAGCTCGACAGGGAACACTGAAGCTTTCCTT. V gene TRBV7-9 combines with J gene TRBJ1-1, with TRBD1 as a possible D gene (6 bases). This CDR3 has 13 amino acids. V lost 4 bases, J lost 1 base, and 7 bases lay in between. Germline V gene lookup returns CDR1 SEHNR and CDR2 FQNEAQ (reference sequence).

This clonotype was observed a few times. J is TRBJ1-5 and V is TRBV2, with D possibly matching TRBD1 (6 bases). This CDR3 is built from 11 residues. Trimming pared 8 bases from V and 9 bases from J, leaving 11 bases between. From germline, CDR1 is SNHLY and CDR2 FYNNEI. As DNA, the CDR3 is TGTGCCAGCCGGGAGGGGGGGCCCCAGCATTTT. Protein: CASREGGPQHF.

This clonotype was detected many times. This chain connects TRBV7-2 to TRBJ2-3, with D possibly matching TRBD1 (6 bases). The V gene's germline CDR1 is SGHTA and CDR2 FQGNSA. CDR3 length: 14 amino acids. Trimming pared 4 bases from V and 1 base from J, leaving 9 bases between. The CDR3 is CASSSRTGTDTQYF. In DNA, the CDR3 is TGTGCCAGCAGCTCGAGGACAGGCACAGATACGCAGTATTTT.

This clonotype was found a few times. The chain uses TRBV15 and TRBJ2-7; no definite D call. Germline loops: CDR1 LNHNV, CDR2 YYDKDF (reference sequence). The CDR3 loop spans 13 amino acids. V was pared by 1 base and J by 7 bases, with 11 bases between. CDR3 bases: TGTGCCACCAGCAGAGCGAAGATTGGGGAGCAGTACTTC. This gives the protein CATSRAKIGEQYF.

Ten or more counts support this clonotype. The gene calls are TRBV20-1 and TRBJ1-6, with 7 bases fitting TRBD1. CDR3 length: 14 residues. CDR1 is DFQATT, CDR2 SNEGSKA, per germline (reference sequence). The J segment lost 7 bases and the V segment lost 5 bases, leaving 8 bases of the junction unmatched. CDR3 bases: TGCAGTGCTTCTCCAGGGACAGAGAATTCACCCCTCCACTTT. Its protein product is CSASPGTENSPLHF.

The table lists this clonotype with many counts. V is TRBV10-3 and J is TRBJ2-5; D might be TRBD1 (6 bases). Germline assignment: CDR1 ENHRY and CDR2 SYGVKD. Trimming shortened V by 10 bases and J by 2 bases, and 20 bases separated the two germline ends. The CDR3 covers 15 residues. CDR3 in amino acids: CATTLSGTSQETQYF. CDR3 bases: TGTGCCACAACCCTATCTGGGACATCACAAGAGACCCAGTACTTC.

This clonotype has at least ten counts. The junction and the germline gene differ at one end; a read error may be behind it. J is TRBJ2-3 and V is TRBV7-7; 11 bases match TRBD2. Germline V gene lookup returns CDR1 SSHAT and CDR2 FNYEAQ (reference sequence). The CDR3 loop spans 14 amino acids. CDR3 DNA: TGTGCTAGCAGTCCCGGACTAGCGGGTGATACGCAGTATTTT. It specifies CASSPGLAGDTQYF.

This clonotype has a count of ten or more. V and J are TRBV5-1 and TRBJ2-2; TRBD1 or TRBD2 may be the D gene (5 bases each). The germline V gene encodes CDR1 SGHRS and CDR2 YFSETQ. The CDR3 is 14 residues long. Trimming took 0 bases from V and 6 from J, leaving 9 bases between them. CDR3 in DNA: TGCGCCAGCAGCTTGGAGGGGACGTCCGGGGAGCTGTTTTTT. Translating it yields CASSLEGTSGELFF.

This clonotype was recorded many times. The chain couples TRBV27 to TRBJ1-2; the D is unclear. The germline V and J ends were trimmed by 3 bases and 2 bases, with 7 bases remaining between them. Germline assignment: CDR1 MNHEY and CDR2 SMNVEV (reference sequence). The CDR3 has 13 amino acids. This chain's CDR3 is CASSFGRNYGYTF. CDR3 nucleotide sequence: TGTGCCAGCAGTTTCGGCAGAAACTATGGCTACACCTTC.

This clonotype showed up just a few times. CDR3 sequence (DNA): TGTGCCAGCACCCCAGGACTAGCGGCCTACAATGAGCAGTTCTTC. This encodes CASTPGLAAYNEQFF. This chain uses TRBV2 with TRBJ2-1; 10 bases align to TRBD2. Per the germline V gene, CDR1 is SNHLY and CDR2 is FYNNEI. V lost 7 bases, J lost 2 bases, and 5 bases stayed unmatched. The CDR3 has 15 amino acids.

This clonotype was seen many times. The chain employs TRBV29-1 and TRBJ1-1; a weak D match, TRBD1 (5 bases). With 7 bases removed from V and 2 bases from J, the gap between germline ends came to 11 bases. The CDR3 runs to 12 residues. CDR1 and CDR2 (germline): SQVTM, ANQGSEA. The CDR3 reads CSGGRENTEAFF. CDR3 in DNA: TGCAGCGGGGGACGAGAAAACACTGAAGCTTTCTTT.

The chain couples TRBV11-2 to TRBJ1-1; 8 bases match TRBD1. The CDR3 is 14 amino acids. V was pared by 4 bases and J by 6 bases, with 7 bases of the junction left unmatched. Germline lookup yields CDR1 SGHAT and CDR2 FQNNGV. The CDR3 loop reads CASSSGQGVPEAFF. The CDR3 coding sequence is TGTGCCAGCAGCTCAGGACAGGGAGTCCCTGAAGCTTTCTTT.

This clonotype has at least ten counts. J is TRBJ2-6 and V is TRBV18; D gene uncertain. CDR1 KGHSH and CDR2 LQKENI come from the germline V gene. V gave up 8 bases and J gave up 4 bases, with 9 bases separating them. This CDR3 has 13 amino acids. The CDR3, as DNA: TGTGCCAGCCACAAGGCCGGGGCCAACGTCCTGACTTTC. This codes for CASHKAGANVLTF.

This clonotype was observed many times. The CDR3 nucleotides read TGCAGTGCTAGAGCGGGGAGCGGGGACCACAATGAGCAGTTCTTC. This sequence encodes CSARAGSGDHNEQFF. The rearrangement links TRBV20-1 to TRBJ2-1; 7 bases map to TRBD2. This CDR3 region has 15 residues. Germline CDR1 and CDR2: DFQATT and SNEGSKA (reference sequence). V lost 1 base to trimming and J lost 5 bases; unmatched junction nucleotides: 8.

The rearrangement links TRBV5-1 to TRBJ2-5; D tentatively fits TRBD1 or TRBD2 (6 bases each). CDR3 size: 14 residues. The germline V gene has CDR1 SGHRS and CDR2 YFSETQ. Trimming cost V 0 bases and J 9 bases, with 15 bases left between them. The DNA of the CDR3 is TGCGCCAGCAGCTTGGAGACGGGGGCGATGGCCCAGTACTTC. This translates into CASSLETGAMAQYF.

The V call is TRBV3-1, the J call TRBJ1-6; D call uncertain. V shed 3 bases and J shed 10 bases, with 16 bases lying between them. The CDR3 totals 15 residues. Germline CDR1 is LGHDT and CDR2 is YNNKEL (reference sequence). The DNA for the CDR3 is TGTGCCAGCAGCCAGTTTGTCCCCCCGGGATCACCCCTCCACTTT. Its translation: CASSQFVPPGSPLHF. Full variable domain (outside the CDR3, taken from reference TRBV3-1 and TRBJ1-6): DTAVSQTPKYLVTQMGNDKSIKCEQNLGHDTMYWYKQDSKKFLKIMFSYNNKELIINETVPNRFSPKSPDKAHLNLHINSLELGDSAVYFCASSQFVPPGSPLHFGNGTRLTVT.

The V gene is TRBV20-1, the J gene TRBJ2-1, with D possibly TRBD2 on 6 matching bases. Germline CDR1 and CDR2: DFQATT and SNEGSKA (reference sequence). The CDR3 is made up of 15 amino acids. The V and J ends lost 1 base and 8 bases respectively, with 18 bases between them. The CDR3 DNA reads as TGCAGTGCTAGAGCCGGGACTCCCGCCGTGGATGAGCAGTTCTTC. Translation: CSARAGTPAVDEQFF.

Remarks on this clonotype: This may be a read error: a much more frequent sequence differs by one nucleotide. The chain recombines TRBV29-1 with TRBJ2-2; the D is unclear. Germline CDR1 SQVTM, CDR2 ANQGSEA. The V gene lost 6 bases and the J gene lost 5 bases, with 19 bases spanning the gap. The CDR3 runs to 15 residues. As DNA, the CDR3 is TGCAGCGTCCAGGCTCCGAGCAGGAGAACCGGGGAGCTGTTTTTT. The encoded protein is CSVQAPSRRTGELFF.

This clonotype occurred a few times. The V gene is TRBV29-1, the J gene TRBJ2-3; unclear D gene. Germline assignment: CDR1 SQVTM and CDR2 ANQGSEA. This CDR3 has 12 residues. V was clipped by 4 bases and J by 5 bases, with 10 bases between them. The CDR3: CSVAPSQDTQYF. DNA for the CDR3: TGCAGCGTTGCCCCGTCCCAAGATACGCAGTATTTT.

This clonotype was recorded a few times. V and J are TRBV7-2 and TRBJ1-5; D is undetermined. Trimming cost V 0 bases and J 11 bases, with 8 bases left between them. The CDR3 spans 12 residues. Germline lookup yields CDR1 SGHTA and CDR2 FQGNSA. The CDR3 protein is CASSLAGGTQHF. DNA of the CDR3: TGTGCCAGCAGCTTAGCGGGAGGAACCCAGCATTTT.

To note about this clonotype: A much larger clone lies one base from this, so it may be a read error. Given the absence of the conserved phenylalanine or tryptophan at the CDR3 end, a read error is likely. Here the CDR3 DNA reads TGCGCCAGCAGCCAAGATTGGGGACCCCCCGACGAGCAGTACTTG. It yields the protein CASSQDWGPPDEQYL. The rearrangement links TRBV4-3 to TRBJ2-7; perhaps D is TRBD1 or TRBD2 (5 bases each). This CDR3 has 15 residues. Trimming pared 0 bases from V and 5 bases from J, leaving 14 bases between. In germline, CDR1 is LGHNA, CDR2 YSLEER.

The table lists this clonotype with many counts. V usage is TRBV3-1 and J usage is TRBJ1-2; TRBD1 aligns across 8 bases. This CDR3 is built from 15 residues. CDR1 and CDR2 (germline): LGHDT, YNNKEL (reference sequence). Losses at the gene ends were 7 bases for V and 5 bases for J; bases not matched to a gene: 12. The DNA of the CDR3 is TGTGCCAGCACAATCTCGACAGGGGTACGGTATGGCTACACCTTC. Its protein product is CASTISTGVRYGYTF.

This CDR3 reads CASSEGEYQETQYF. As DNA, the CDR3 is TGTGCCAGCAGCGAAGGGGAATACCAAGAGACCCAGTACTTC. V is TRBV7-9 and J is TRBJ2-5; the D gene is possibly TRBD1 (5 bases). Germline V gives CDR1 SEHNR, CDR2 FQNEAQ (reference sequence). This CDR3 is built from 14 residues. With 5 bases removed from V and 0 bases from J, the gap between germline ends came to 10 bases.